These T cell receptor beta chains were read from a single sample in a study of identical twins. TCRdb ran MiXCR on the 5' RACE reads and lists one entry per CDR3 protein. In the table there are around 220,000 distinct CDR3 sequences, about 11% of which are singletons. The source material was memory T cells sorted from blood. The origin of the receptors is a man aged 45-65 years in good health. CDR3s include the opening cysteine and the closing phenylalanine or tryptophan. Each record gives: V gene, clone size, D gene, J gene, CDR3 protein, CDR3 DNA. D genes are given only for firm matches. Size is stated for part of the rows, as once, few or many counts, or as a class when the clone is expanded.

v_call: TRBV29-1
clone_size: .
d_call: TRBD1
j_call: TRBJ2-2
cdr3_aa: CSAGQGRTGELFF
cdr3_nt: TGCAGCGCTGGACAGGGTCGAACCGGGGAGCTGTTTTTT

v_call: TRBV7-9
clone_size: few
d_call: .
j_call: TRBJ1-3
cdr3_aa: CASSLNMNTIYF
cdr3_nt: TGTGCCAGCAGCTTAAATATGAACACCATATATTTT

v_call: TRBV10-1
clone_size: .
d_call: .
j_call: TRBJ2-7
cdr3_aa: CASSADYEQYF
cdr3_nt: TGCGCCAGCAGTGCTGACTACGAGCAGTACTTC

v_call: TRBV5-1
clone_size: few
d_call: .
j_call: TRBJ2-2
cdr3_aa: CASSQDPGELFF
cdr3_nt: TGCGCCAGCAGCCAAGACCCCGGGGAGCTGTTTTTT

v_call: TRBV10-3
clone_size: many
d_call: .
j_call: TRBJ2-7
cdr3_aa: CAISETYEQYF
cdr3_nt: TGTGCCATCAGTGAGACGTACGAGCAGTACTTC

v_call: TRBV6-2/TRBV6-3
clone_size: few
d_call: TRBD2
j_call: TRBJ2-5
cdr3_aa: CASRLGLAGGRETQYF
cdr3_nt: TGTGCCAGCAGGTTGGGACTAGCGGGGGGTCGGGAGACCCAGTACTTC

v_call: TRBV4-3
clone_size: many
d_call: TRBD2
j_call: TRBJ2-7
cdr3_aa: CASSQLAGVPSAPYEQYF
cdr3_nt: TGCGCCAGCAGCCAACTAGCGGGAGTTCCATCGGCCCCCTACGAGCAGTACTTC

v_call: TRBV20-1
clone_size: few
d_call: .
j_call: TRBJ2-1
cdr3_aa: CSARDGRDPYNEQFF
cdr3_nt: TGCAGTGCTAGAGATGGGCGGGACCCCTACAATGAGCAGTTCTTC

v_call: TRBV4-3
clone_size: .
d_call: TRBD1
j_call: TRBJ1-5
cdr3_aa: CASSRDSHNQPQHF
cdr3_nt: TGCGCCAGCAGCCGGGACAGCCACAATCAGCCCCAGCATTTT

v_call: TRBV2
clone_size: few
d_call: TRBD1
j_call: TRBJ1-1
cdr3_aa: CASSDDRGENTEAFF
cdr3_nt: TGTGCCAGCAGTGACGACAGGGGGGAGAACACTGAAGCTTTCTTT

v_call: TRBV4-3
clone_size: .
d_call: TRBD2
j_call: TRBJ2-5
cdr3_aa: CASSQDPRTSGLGTQYF
cdr3_nt: TGCGCCAGCAGCCAAGATCCCCGGACTAGCGGCTTGGGGACCCAGTACTTC

v_call: TRBV5-1
clone_size: .
d_call: .
j_call: TRBJ2-5
cdr3_aa: CASSGGGAGETQYF
cdr3_nt: TGCGCCAGCAGCGGGGGGGGGGCAGGAGAGACCCAGTACTTC

v_call: TRBV27
clone_size: few
d_call: TRBD2
j_call: TRBJ2-1
cdr3_aa: CASSYGLANEQFF
cdr3_nt: TGTGCCAGCAGTTATGGACTAGCCAATGAGCAGTTCTTC

v_call: TRBV9
clone_size: many
d_call: .
j_call: TRBJ2-3
cdr3_aa: CASSVGEYYPDTQYF
cdr3_nt: TGTGCCAGCAGCGTAGGGGAATACTACCCAGATACGCAGTATTTT

v_call: TRBV20-1
clone_size: many
d_call: .
j_call: TRBJ2-1
cdr3_aa: CSADQDNEQFF
cdr3_nt: TGCAGTGCTGATCAGGACAATGAGCAGTTCTTC

v_call: TRBV9
clone_size: many
d_call: TRBD2
j_call: TRBJ2-7
cdr3_aa: CASSVSSGPRYEQYF
cdr3_nt: TGTGCCAGCAGCGTTAGTAGCGGGCCCCGCTACGAGCAGTACTTC

v_call: TRBV28
clone_size: .
d_call: TRBD1
j_call: TRBJ2-1
cdr3_aa: CASSLIGYRGRGEQFF
cdr3_nt: TGTGCCAGCAGTTTAATCGGGTACAGGGGGCGCGGTGAGCAGTTCTTC

v_call: TRBV6-2/TRBV6-3
clone_size: .
d_call: .
j_call: TRBJ2-5
cdr3_aa: CASHSLARVKTQYF
cdr3_nt: TGTGCCAGCCACTCCCTAGCGCGAGTTAAGACCCAGTACTTC

v_call: TRBV11-2
clone_size: .
d_call: TRBD1
j_call: TRBJ2-1
cdr3_aa: CASIGQGNYEQFF
cdr3_nt: TGTGCCAGCATCGGACAGGGGAACTATGAGCAGTTCTTC

v_call: TRBV5-1
clone_size: many
d_call: TRBD1
j_call: TRBJ1-1
cdr3_aa: CASRDTRQGVAEAFF
cdr3_nt: TGCGCCAGCAGAGATACCCGACAGGGGGTTGCTGAAGCTTTCTTT